This T cell receptor beta chain was captured by sequencing in a study of blood T cell repertoires in COVID-19 (dated by TCRdb to the early 2020s). With regard to the full study: The collaborator samples originated in the United States, Italy and Spain and spanned the acute and convalescent phases of COVID-19. The material from the prospective study consisted of cDNA or gDNA derived from T cells, B-cell-depleted T cells, or PBMCs. Subjects who had been exposed to COVID-19, were actively infected with it, or had recovered from it provided the deeply sampled blood TCRbeta repertoires that made up the dataset. A freely available public database, intended as a resource for researchers studying the immune response to SARS-CoV-2, is where the repertoires were released. The samples were drawn from the first 160 participants of the ongoing ImmuneRACE study and from 1,254 subjects provided by 6 global collaborators. The sample metadata nearly always contained a de-identified subject ID, COVID-19 status, age in years and sex. HLA class I and class II types, where available, came from metadata supplied by the sample provider rather than from assay-based typing.

General study outcomes and caveats: Clinical and demographic metadata were provided uncurated, with the amount varying by source and participant.

Enrolling through a virtual design, the prospective study's participants ranged in age from about 18 to 89 years and lived across roughly 24 United States geographic areas. In the prospective study, participants were assigned to cohorts based on the clinical history participants reported in a screening survey and a study questionnaire. Exposed participants had been in contact, within 2 weeks of entering the study, with a person who had a PCR-confirmed or clinician-diagnosed case of COVID-19. In the prospective study, whole blood, serum and a nasopharyngeal or oropharyngeal swab were collected from each participant by mobile phlebotomists. Over an approximately 2-month period, participants in the prospective study had the option of providing additional blood draws and questionnaires. Prospective study blood samples were shipped either frozen or at room temperature before DNA extraction. From its cysteine to its phenylalanine, the CDR3 spans 15 amino acids. Only the CDR3 region is kept as DNA, spanning 45 bases read in frame from base 1. V drops 2 bases and J drops 2 bases, leaving 11 bases in between. Sequences SNHLY (CDR1) and FYNNEI (CDR2) are obtained from the germline V gene.

The immunoSEQ Assay, a bias-controlled multiplex PCR, was used to amplify TCRbeta CDR3 regions from genomic DNA. Per the original workflow: The number of nucleated cells in each sample was estimated by amplification of reference gene primers within the assay. To quantify the absolute abundance of each unique TCRbeta CDR3 rearrangement, sequence reads were collapsed and filtered. For each sample, productive Simpson clonality was calculated as the square root of Simpson's diversity index over productive rearrangements. This is the immuneACCESS table as TCRdb keeps it, with only in-frame sequences that have V and J called. A part of the clones is gone; compared with another copy, unresolved V genes explain less than half, and the rest is unexplained. That table gives V, J and clone size, and the DNA gave D and trimming. Recorded for this sample are 290,000 or so clones; roughly 80% of them occurred a single time. The ten largest make up approximately 5% of the sample.

On this clone itself: Its antigen specificity is not known. Within one base of it there is no much larger clone, and no base qualities were kept.

This sequence was found in a middle-aged man who had been exposed to COVID-19. The sample consisted of PBMCs or T cells enriched from blood (not recorded which). The chain is made from TRBV2 and TRBJ2-3; TRBD1 could be the D gene, as 6 bases match. The CDR3 amino acid sequence is: CASSEPDSNTDTQYF. The nucleotide sequence reads TGTGCCAGCAGTGAACCGGACAGCAACACAGATACGCAGTATTTT.